The 23 T cell receptor beta chains below all came from one sample that was sequenced in a study of T cells after posttransplantation cyclophosphamide. Some clones are missing from TCRdb's copy, which holds only in-frame ones; the method was immunoSEQ multiplex PCR. In the table there are some 10,000 clones, over 80% of which are singletons. Treatment was busulfan-fludarabine conditioning, a marrow graft, and cyclophosphamide on days +3 and +4. This material consisted of PBMCs, taken after allogeneic stem cell transplant with posttransplant cyclophosphamide. All receptors come from a female patient aged 25-39 years who received an allogeneic stem cell transplant from an unrelated donor, was CMV-positive, and had no GVHD. Some T cells may be graft donor cells.

V gene TRBV9 combines with J gene TRBJ2-7, with 9 bases aligning to TRBD1. Per the germline V gene, CDR1 is SGDLS and CDR2 is YYNGEE. The CDR3 has 19 amino acids. V lost 4 bases and J lost 0; bases outside the gene matches: 17. The CDR3 loop reads CASSWGTGTGNPTSYEQYF. CDR3 in DNA: TGTGCCAGCAGCTGGGGGACCGGGACAGGGAACCCAACCTCCTACGAGCAGTACTTC.

In this sample, this clone turned up once. The genes are TRBV4-1 and TRBJ1-1; 10 bases are a match to TRBD1. Germline trimming cut 3 bases from V and 2 bases from J; bases unmatched to any gene: 6. CDR3 length: 16 amino acids. Germline lookup yields CDR1 MGHRA and CDR2 YSYEKL. CDR3 DNA: TGCGCCAGCAGCCAGGGGGGACAGGGGAGAAACACTGAAGCTTTCTTT. Amino acids: CASSQGGQGRNTEAFF.

The chain employs TRBV7-9 and TRBJ2-7; weak D call: TRBD2 (6 bases). V was trimmed by 5 bases and J by 1 base, leaving 21 bases between them. This CDR3 has 17 residues. CDR1 is SEHNR and CDR2 is FQNEAQ in the germline V gene (reference sequence). This CDR3 reads CASSRRIGSRGSYEQYF. CDR3 sequence (DNA): TGTGCCAGCAGCCGCCGTATCGGGAGCCGGGGATCCTACGAGCAGTACTTC.

The chain couples TRBV6-1 to TRBJ2-2; D is perhaps TRBD2 (5 bases). The CDR3 covers 15 residues. Germline loops: CDR1 MNHNS, CDR2 SASEGT. V shed 1 base and J shed 5 bases, with 11 bases lying between them. The CDR3 here is CASSEVRAGTGELFF. In DNA, the CDR3 is TGTGCCAGCAGTGAAGTGAGGGCCGGTACCGGGGAGCTGTTTTTT.

The chain has TRBV4-1 and TRBJ2-1; 7 positions match TRBD1. The trim removed 3 bases at V and 0 bases at J, leaving 5 bases unmatched. Germline loops: CDR1 MGHRA, CDR2 YSYEKL. The CDR3 sequence is 16 residues long. CDR3 sequence (DNA): TGCGCCAGCAGCCATCCTGACAGGGTCTCCTACAATGAGCAGTTCTTC. Amino acids: CASSHPDRVSYNEQFF.

This clone was picked up a small number of times. The V and J genes are TRBV5-1 and TRBJ2-1; 8 nucleotides match TRBD1. This CDR3 region has 13 residues. V gave up 2 bases and J gave up 9 bases; unmatched junction bases: 4. Looked up from germline, CDR1 is SGHRS and CDR2 is YFSETQ. CDR3 loop: CASSFDRGGEQFF. The CDR3 DNA reads TGCGCCAGCAGCTTTGACAGGGGCGGTGAGCAGTTCTTC.

The V call is TRBV7-3, the J call TRBJ1-2; D call uncertain. V was trimmed by 5 bases and J by 4 bases, leaving 14 bases between them. The germline V gene encodes CDR1 SGHTA and CDR2 FQGTGA. CDR3 length: 14 residues. CDR3 DNA sequence: TGTGCCAGCAGCCGACAAGCATTGATCTATGGCTACACCTTC. This gives the protein CASSRQALIYGYTF. The variable domain in full, completed from reference TRBV7-3 and TRBJ1-2, reads GAGVSQTPSNKVTEKGKYVELRCDPISGHTALYWYRQSLGQGPEFLIYFQGTGAADDSGLPNDRFFAVRPEGSVSTLKIQRTERGDSAVYLCASSRQALIYGYTFGSGTRLTVV.

The V call is TRBV2, the J call TRBJ2-7; a weak D match, TRBD2 (5 bases). V lost 7 bases, J lost 5 bases, and 12 bases lay in between. This CDR3 is 12 amino acids long. Germline assignment: CDR1 SNHLY and CDR2 FYNNEI. The CDR3 sequence: CASIMDGDEQYF. CDR3 bases: TGTGCCAGCATTATGGACGGGGACGAGCAGTACTTC. Full variable domain (outside the CDR3, taken from reference TRBV2 and TRBJ2-7): EPEVTQTPSHQVTQMGQEVILRCVPISNHLYFYWYRQILGQKVEFLVSFYNNEISEKSEIFDDQFSVERPDGSNFTLKIRSTKLEDSAMYFCASIMDGDEQYFGPGTRLTVT.

V is TRBV5-1 and J is TRBJ2-7; 8 bases line up with TRBD1. The germline CDR1 and CDR2 sequences are SGHRS and YFSETQ. V lost 0 bases, J lost 7 bases, and 6 bases stayed unmatched. There are 14 residues in the CDR3. CDR3 coding DNA: TGCGCCAGCAGCTTGGCAGGGGGCCCGGGTGAGCAGTACTTC. It specifies CASSLAGGPGEQYF.

CDR3 sequence: CASSHPGLAEGGDTQYF. CDR3 bases: TGTGCCAGCAGCCACCCGGGACTAGCGGAGGGAGGAGATACGCAGTATTTT. This chain links TRBV4-2 with TRBJ2-3; TRBD2 matches 11 bases. The CDR3 is 17 residues long. Trimming cost V 3 bases and J 5 bases; bases outside gene matches: 10. CDR1 LGHNA and CDR2 YNFKEQ come from the germline V gene.

The table lists this clone with a few counts. The chain links TRBV6-1 to TRBJ1-3; D possibly corresponds to TRBD1 (5 bases). V was clipped by 4 bases and J by 2 bases, with 9 bases between them. Germline V gene sequence: CDR1 MNHNS, CDR2 SASEGT. The CDR3 runs 14 residues. DNA for the CDR3: TGTGCCAGCAGTGCGACGACAGCTGGAAACACCATATATTTT. This translates into CASSATTAGNTIYF.

The chain uses TRBV27 and TRBJ2-1, with TRBD2 identical over 12 bases. Trimming removed 5 bases from V and 4 bases from J; junction bases left unmatched: 6. CDR1 MNHEY and CDR2 SMNVEV come from the germline V gene (reference sequence). CDR3 length equals 16 residues. Here the CDR3 reads CASSGGTSGRYNEQFF. The CDR3 DNA sequence: TGTGCCAGCAGTGGGGGGACTAGCGGGCGATACAATGAGCAGTTCTTC.

This chain connects TRBV27 to TRBJ2-5; 9 nucleotides line up with TRBD2. The end of the DNA aligns better with TRBJ2-7, so the J call may be wrong. From germline, CDR1 is MNHEY and CDR2 SMNVEV (reference sequence). The CDR3 runs to 12 residues. The CDR3 loop reads CASKLAGYEQYF. For the CDR3, the DNA is TGTGCCAGCAAACTAGCGGGTTACGAGCAGTACTTC.

The chain is built from TRBV5-4 and TRBJ2-7; 10 bases map to TRBD2. V gave up 1 base and J gave up 3 bases; unmatched junction bases: 7. This CDR3 contains 16 residues. The germline gives CDR1 SGHNT, CDR2 YYREEE (reference sequence). The CDR3 loop reads CASSLSRTSGNYEQYF. The CDR3 DNA follows: TGTGCCAGCAGCTTGAGCCGAACTAGCGGGAACTACGAGCAGTACTTC.

The chain combines TRBV9 with TRBJ2-1, with TRBD2 identical over 11 bases. CDR1 is SGDLS, CDR2 YYNGEE, per germline. Germline trimming cut 4 bases from V and 7 bases from J; bases unmatched to any gene: 4. The CDR3 covers 14 residues. DNA for the CDR3: TGTGCCAGCAGCTTAGCGGGGGGGCGAAATGAGCAGTTCTTC. Encoded protein: CASSLAGGRNEQFF.

The chain has TRBV27 and TRBJ2-1; 9 positions match TRBD1. The ends lost 8 bases at V and 3 bases at J; junction bases unmatched: 5. This CDR3 is 14 amino acids long. Germline CDR1 MNHEY, CDR2 SMNVEV (reference sequence). This CDR3 reads CASRETGGYNEQFF. DNA of the CDR3: TGTGCCAGCCGGGAGACAGGGGGCTACAATGAGCAGTTCTTC.

The chain joins TRBV28 to TRBJ2-7; TRBD1 agrees at 9 bases. CDR3 length: 15 residues. Germline V gene sequence: CDR1 MDHEN, CDR2 SYDVKM. Trimming cost V 7 bases and J 5 bases; bases outside gene matches: 12. DNA of the CDR3: TGTGCCAGCAAGACGACAGGGGGTAATTGGAACGAGCAGTACTTC. Translating it yields CASKTTGGNWNEQYF.

The rearrangement joins TRBV6-1 to TRBJ2-3; TRBD1 agrees at 9 bases. Germline V CDR1 and CDR2: MNHNS, SASEGT. The junction had 9 bases not matched to a gene; V was cut back by 2 bases and J by 9 bases. The CDR3 sequence is 15 residues long. Written as DNA, the CDR3 is TGTGCCAGCAGTGAAAGGACAGGGGCCACCGGGACGCAGTATTTT. Translation gives CASSERTGATGTQYF.

The chain employs TRBV27 and TRBJ1-5, with 8 bases identical to TRBD1. Germline V gene lookup returns CDR1 MNHEY and CDR2 SMNVEV (reference sequence). The junction had 7 bases not matched to a gene; V was cut back by 5 bases and J by 4 bases. The CDR3 sequence is 15 residues long. CDR3 nucleotide sequence: TGTGCCAGCAGTCGAGACCGGGACAGGAATCAGCCCCAGCATTTT. Its protein is CASSRDRDRNQPQHF.

This rearrangement joins TRBV27 to TRBJ2-6; a possible D gene is TRBD1 (5 bases). CDR3 size: 22 residues. V gave up 1 base and J gave up 0 bases, with 25 bases separating them. From germline, CDR1 is MNHEY and CDR2 SMNVEV (reference sequence). The CDR3 is CASSLFLGFEKGVGSGANVLTF. CDR3 bases: TGTGCCAGCAGTTTATTCCTTGGTTTTGAGAAAGGGGTCGGCTCTGGGGCCAACGTCCTGACTTTC. Supplemented by reference TRBV27 and TRBJ2-6, the full variable domain reads EAQVTQNPRYLITVTGKKLTVTCSQNMNHEYMSWYRQDPGLGLRQIYYSMNVEVTDKGDVPEGYKVSRKEKRNFPLILESPSPNQTSLYFCASSLFLGFEKGVGSGANVLTFGAGSRLTVL.

V gene TRBV29-1 combines with J gene TRBJ2-1, with 9 bases matching TRBD2. The germline gives CDR1 SQVTM, CDR2 ANQGSEA. The CDR3 is 17 residues long. The CDR3 DNA follows: TGCAGTTCCTTTAGGCGGGCGGGAGGGCCTAGGGGTGATGAGCAGTTCTTC. The encoded protein is CSSFRRAGGPRGDEQFF.

This chain links TRBV28 with TRBJ1-5; no definite D call. The CDR3 is 19 residues long. The V gene lost 10 bases and the J gene lost 0 bases, with 28 bases spanning the gap. Germline V lookup: CDR1 MDHEN, CDR2 SYDVKM. This CDR3 is CATQRGGGRFRSSNQPQHF. CDR3 nucleotide sequence: TGTGCCACCCAACGAGGTGGAGGGCGTTTTAGGAGTAGCAATCAGCCCCAGCATTTT.

The chain links TRBV11-2 to TRBJ1-1; D gene ambiguous. Trimming took 5 bases from V and 0 from J, leaving 10 bases between them. The germline V gene encodes CDR1 SGHAT and CDR2 FQNNGV. This CDR3 region has 14 residues. This CDR3 is CASSRRDMNTEAFF. The DNA of the CDR3 is TGTGCCAGCAGCCGTAGAGATATGAACACTGAAGCTTTCTTT. The full variable domain, in which reference TRBV11-2 and TRBJ1-1 provide the parts outside the CDR3, is EAGVAQSPRYKIIEKRQSVAFWCNPISGHATLYWYQQILGQGPKLLIQFQNNGVVDDSQLPKDRFSAERLKGVDSTLKIQPAKLEDSAVYLCASSRRDMNTEAFFGQGTRLTVV.